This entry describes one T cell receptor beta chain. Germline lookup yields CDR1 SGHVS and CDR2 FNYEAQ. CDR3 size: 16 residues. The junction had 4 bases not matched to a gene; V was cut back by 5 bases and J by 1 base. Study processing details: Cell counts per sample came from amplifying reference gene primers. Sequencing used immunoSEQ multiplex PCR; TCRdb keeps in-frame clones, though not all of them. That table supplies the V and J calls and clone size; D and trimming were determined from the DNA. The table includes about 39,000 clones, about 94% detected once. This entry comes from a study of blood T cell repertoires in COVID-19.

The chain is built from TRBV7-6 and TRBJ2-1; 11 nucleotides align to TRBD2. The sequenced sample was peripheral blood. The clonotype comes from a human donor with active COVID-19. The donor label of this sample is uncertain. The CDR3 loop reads CASSVGTSGSYNEQFF. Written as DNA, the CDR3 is TGTGCCAGCAGCGTCGGGACTAGCGGTTCCTACAATGAGCAGTTCTTC.